This TCR beta chain appears in the sequencing data of a study of vaccination and CD4 T cells after COVID-19. Study-wide results and caveats: The researchers studied relatively few convalescent patients and omitted early post-infection timepoints.

The treatment denotes: roughly 10-day PBMC culture with coronavirus spike peptide pools or control peptides (ViraFEST assay). Via ViraFEST, peptide pools expanded antigen-specific T cells before TCR sequencing. Points on this clonotype: Antigen: not known.

CD4+ T cells that had been cultured provided DNA sequenced with the Oncomine TCR Beta short-read assay. TCRdb reprocessed the PCR reads with MiXCR, giving one entry per CDR3 protein. The table includes thousands of distinct CDR3 sequences, approximately 71% detected once. This specimen was CD4+ T cells from blood, cultured in vitro, taken before SARS-CoV-2 vaccination. This clonotype originated in a human donor who had recovered from COVID-19.

CDR3 sequence: CASRLERHQETQYF. The CDR3 bases are TGTGCCAGCCGACTTGAGCGGCACCAAGAGACCCAGTACTTC. The chain uses TRBV10-3 and TRBJ2-5; D perhaps matches TRBD2 (5 bases). V lost 10 bases to trimming and J lost 0 bases, with 15 bases between them. The CDR3 has 14 amino acids. Germline CDR1 ENHRY, CDR2 SYGVKD.